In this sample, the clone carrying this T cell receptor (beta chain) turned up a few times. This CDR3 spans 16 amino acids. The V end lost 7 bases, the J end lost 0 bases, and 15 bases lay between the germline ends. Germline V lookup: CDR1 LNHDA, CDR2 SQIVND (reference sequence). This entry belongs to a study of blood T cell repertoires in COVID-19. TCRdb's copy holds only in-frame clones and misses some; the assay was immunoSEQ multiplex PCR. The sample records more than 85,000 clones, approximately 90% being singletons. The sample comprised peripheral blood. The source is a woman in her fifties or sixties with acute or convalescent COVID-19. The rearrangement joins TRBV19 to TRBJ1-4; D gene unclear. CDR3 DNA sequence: TGTGCCAGTACCATGGTGACCGGAGCAACTAATGAAAAACTGTTTTTT. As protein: CASTMVTGATNEKLFF.